This TCR beta chain was identified in a study of T cell responses to AZD1222 COVID-19 vaccine. Data came from immunoSEQ multiplex PCR; TCRdb stores just in-frame clones and leaves some out. Among fewer than 90,000 clones listed, 70% to 90% were seen once. The CDR3 contains 15 residues. Trimming took 5 bases from V and 4 from J; bases not matched to a gene: 5. CDR1 and CDR2 (germline): LGHDT, YNNKEL (reference sequence). The rearrangement uses TRBV3-1 (or the pseudogene TRBV3-2) and TRBJ2-2, with 9 bases identical to TRBD2. The material sequenced was peripheral blood, taken on day 0 of AZD1222 vaccination. This TCR was sampled from an adult in good health. CDR3 bases: TGTGCCAGCAGCAATAGCGGGAGACGCACCGGGGAGCTGTTTTTT. It yields the protein CASSNSGRRTGELFF.